This T cell receptor (beta chain) was profiled in a study of cytomegalovirus exposure and HLA in healthy donors. Broader study findings: Investigators reported fewer than 200 TCR beta chains as tied to cytomegalovirus.

In germline, CDR1 is SGHNT, CDR2 YYREEE (reference sequence). The CDR3 contains 16 residues. J gave up 2 bases and V 2 bases, and 8 bases lay outside the gene matches. It was with 60 Vbeta and 13 Jbeta primers that the PCR ran. Here immunoSEQ multiplex PCR was the method, and the copy in TCRdb shows in-frame clones only, minus some. The data hold more than 75,000 clones, with 80% to 90% observed a single time. Details on this clone: Its cognate antigen is unknown.

The sequence came from a woman aged 18 to 35 in good health and CMV-seropositive. The sample taken for sequencing was PBMCs. V gene TRBV5-4 combines with J gene TRBJ2-3; 7 nucleotides agree with TRBD1. CDR3 in amino acids: CASSLPTDRATDTQYF. CDR3 DNA: TGTGCCAGCAGCTTACCCACCGACAGGGCCACAGATACGCAGTATTTT.